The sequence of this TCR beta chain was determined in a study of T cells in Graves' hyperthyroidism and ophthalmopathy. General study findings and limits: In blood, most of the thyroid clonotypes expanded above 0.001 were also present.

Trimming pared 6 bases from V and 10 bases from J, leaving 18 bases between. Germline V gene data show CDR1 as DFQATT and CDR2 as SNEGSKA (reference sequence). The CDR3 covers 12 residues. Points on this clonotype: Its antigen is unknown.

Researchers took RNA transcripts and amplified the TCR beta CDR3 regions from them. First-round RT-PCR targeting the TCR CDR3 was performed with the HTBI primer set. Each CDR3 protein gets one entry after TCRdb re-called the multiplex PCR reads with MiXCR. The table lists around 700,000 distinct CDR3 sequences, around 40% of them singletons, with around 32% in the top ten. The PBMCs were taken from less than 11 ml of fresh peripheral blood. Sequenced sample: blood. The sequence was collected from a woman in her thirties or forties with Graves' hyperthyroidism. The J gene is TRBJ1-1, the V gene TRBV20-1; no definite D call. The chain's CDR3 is CSAASWPIGAFF. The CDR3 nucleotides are TGCAGTGCCGCGTCGTGGCCTATCGGAGCTTTCTTT.